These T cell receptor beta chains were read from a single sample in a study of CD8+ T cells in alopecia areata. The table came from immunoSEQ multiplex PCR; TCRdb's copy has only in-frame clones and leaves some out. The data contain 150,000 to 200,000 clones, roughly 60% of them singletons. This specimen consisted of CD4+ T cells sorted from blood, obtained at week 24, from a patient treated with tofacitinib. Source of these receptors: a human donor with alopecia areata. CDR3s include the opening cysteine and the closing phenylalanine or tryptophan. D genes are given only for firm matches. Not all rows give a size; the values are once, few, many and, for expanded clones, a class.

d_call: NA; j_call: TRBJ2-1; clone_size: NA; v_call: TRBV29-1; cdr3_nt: TGCAGCGTTGCAGAGGTAGAGCAGTTCTTC; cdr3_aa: CSVAEVEQFF
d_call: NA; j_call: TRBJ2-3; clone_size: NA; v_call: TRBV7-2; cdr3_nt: TGTGCCAGCAGCCCCTCCTCAGCGAGTGGAGATACGCAGTATTTT; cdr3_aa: CASSPSSASGDTQYF
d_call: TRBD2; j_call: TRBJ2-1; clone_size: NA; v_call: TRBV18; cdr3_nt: TGTGCCAGCTCACCTGAACCGGGACTAGCGGGGGGCAATGAGCAGTTCTTC; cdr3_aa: CASSPEPGLAGGNEQFF
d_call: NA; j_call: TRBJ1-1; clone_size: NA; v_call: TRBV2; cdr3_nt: TGTGCCAGCAGTGATATCCCGGAGAACACTGAAGCTTTCTTT; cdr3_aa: CASSDIPENTEAFF
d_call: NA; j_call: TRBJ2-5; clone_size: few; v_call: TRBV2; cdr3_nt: TGTGCCAGCAGTGACAGGGGCGAGACCCAGTACTTC; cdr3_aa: CASSDRGETQYF
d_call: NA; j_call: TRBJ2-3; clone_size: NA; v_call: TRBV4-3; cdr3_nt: TGCGCCAGCAGCCAAGAAGGCAGGGGCGGCACAGATACGCAGTATTTT; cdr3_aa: CASSQEGRGGTDTQYF
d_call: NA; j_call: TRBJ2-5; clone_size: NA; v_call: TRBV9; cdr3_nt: TGTGCCAGCAGCGTAGCTTCGGGGGAGAAAGAGACCCAGTACTTC; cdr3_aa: CASSVASGEKETQYF
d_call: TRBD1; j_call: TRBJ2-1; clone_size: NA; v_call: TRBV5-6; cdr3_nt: TGTGCCAGCAGCTTGGGGACAGGGGGTGCGCGGTACAATGAGCAGTTCTTC; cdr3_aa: CASSLGTGGARYNEQFF
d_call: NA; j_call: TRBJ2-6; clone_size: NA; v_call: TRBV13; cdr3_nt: TGTGCCAGCACCTTCTGGAGGGGTTCAGGGGCCAACGTCCTGACTTTC; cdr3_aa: CASTFWRGSGANVLTF
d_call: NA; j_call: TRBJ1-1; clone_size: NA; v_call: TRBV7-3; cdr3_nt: TGTGCCAGCAGCTCGACAAGAAACACTGAAGCTTTCTTT; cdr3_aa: CASSSTRNTEAFF
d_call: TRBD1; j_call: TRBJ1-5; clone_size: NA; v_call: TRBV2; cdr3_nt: TGTGCCAGCGGCAGGGGGCCCGATCAGCCCCAGCATTTT; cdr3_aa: CASGRGPDQPQHF
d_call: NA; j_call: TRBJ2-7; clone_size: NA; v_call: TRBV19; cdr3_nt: TGTGCCAGTAGGCCTAAGGATCTGGGTTACGAGCAGTACTTC; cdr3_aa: CASRPKDLGYEQYF
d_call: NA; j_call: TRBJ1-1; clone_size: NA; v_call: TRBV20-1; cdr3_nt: TGCAGTGCTAAGAGTGACACTGAAGCTTTCTTT; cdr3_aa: CSAKSDTEAFF
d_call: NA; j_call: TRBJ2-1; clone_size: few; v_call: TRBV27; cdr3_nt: TGTGCCAGCACCCAACGACCAGGCAACAATGAGCAGTTCTTC; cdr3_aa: CASTQRPGNNEQFF
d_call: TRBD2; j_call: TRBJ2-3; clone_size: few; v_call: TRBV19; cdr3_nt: TGTGCCAGTAGCTCCCTAGCGGGGGGAACAGATACGCAGTATTTT; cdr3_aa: CASSSLAGGTDTQYF
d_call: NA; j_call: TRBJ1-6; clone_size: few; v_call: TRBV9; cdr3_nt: TGTGCCAGCAGCGTTTCCCCAGCGGCCGGGTCACCCCTCCACTTT; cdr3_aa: CASSVSPAAGSPLHF
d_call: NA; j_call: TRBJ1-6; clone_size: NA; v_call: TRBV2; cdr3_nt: TGTGCCAGCGAGGGACGGTTAAATTCACCCCTCCACTTT; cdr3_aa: CASEGRLNSPLHF
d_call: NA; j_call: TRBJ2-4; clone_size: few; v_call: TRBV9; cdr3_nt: TGTGCCAGCAGCGTAGTGCTAGTAAGGGCGCCCAAAAACATTCAGTACTTC; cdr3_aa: CASSVVLVRAPKNIQYF
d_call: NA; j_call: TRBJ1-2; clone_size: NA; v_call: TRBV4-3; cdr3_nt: TGCGCCAGCAGCCGAGGGGAGGGTGGCTATGGCTACACCTTC; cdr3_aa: CASSRGEGGYGYTF
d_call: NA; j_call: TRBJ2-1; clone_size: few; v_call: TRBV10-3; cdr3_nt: TGTGCCATCAGTGAGGGCAGGGGGGGTGAGCAGTTCTTC; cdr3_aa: CAISEGRGGEQFF
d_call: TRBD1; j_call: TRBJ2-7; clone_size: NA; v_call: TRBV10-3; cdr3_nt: TGTGCCATCAGTGAGTCGGGACAGGGCGAGCAGTACTTC; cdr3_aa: CAISESGQGEQYF
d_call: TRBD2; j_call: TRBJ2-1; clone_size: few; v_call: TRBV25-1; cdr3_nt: TGTGCCAGCAGAGGACTAGGGACTAGCGGGGGGCTATACAATGAGCAGTTCTTC; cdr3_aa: CASRGLGTSGGLYNEQFF
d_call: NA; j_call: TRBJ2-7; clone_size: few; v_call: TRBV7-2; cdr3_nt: TGTGCCAGCAGCGACAGGATAGCCTACGAGCAGTACTTC; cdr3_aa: CASSDRIAYEQYF
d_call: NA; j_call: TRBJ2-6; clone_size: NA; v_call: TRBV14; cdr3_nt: TGTGCCAGCAGCCAAGAAAGACCGTACTCTGGGGCCAACGTCCTGACTTTC; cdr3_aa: CASSQERPYSGANVLTF
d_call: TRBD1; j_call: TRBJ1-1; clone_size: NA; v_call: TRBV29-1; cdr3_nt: TGCAGCGTTGCGGGACAGGGAGTCGGTGAAGCTTTCTTT; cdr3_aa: CSVAGQGVGEAFF
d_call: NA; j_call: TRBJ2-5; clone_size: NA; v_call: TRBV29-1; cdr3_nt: TGCAGCGTGGGGGGGACCCAGTACTTC; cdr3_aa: CSVGGTQYF
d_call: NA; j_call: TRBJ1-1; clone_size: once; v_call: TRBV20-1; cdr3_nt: TGCAGTGCTACCGCGACAGGTTCAACTTTCTTT; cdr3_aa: CSATATGSTFF
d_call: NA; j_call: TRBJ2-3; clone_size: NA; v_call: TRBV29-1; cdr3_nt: TGCAGCGTTGGTGGCGGGGCCCCAGATACGCAGTATTTT; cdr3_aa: CSVGGGAPDTQYF
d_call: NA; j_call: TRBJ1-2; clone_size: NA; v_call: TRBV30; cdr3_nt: TGTGCCTGGAGTGTACTCATCGGACCTGGCTACACCTTC; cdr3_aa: CAWSVLIGPGYTF
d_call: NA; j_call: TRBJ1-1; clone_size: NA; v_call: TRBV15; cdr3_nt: TGTGCCACCAGCAGGAGGGTGAACACTGAAGCTTTCTTT; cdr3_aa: CATSRRVNTEAFF
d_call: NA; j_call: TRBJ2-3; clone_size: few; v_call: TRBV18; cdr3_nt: TGTGCCAGCTCACCGATCGAGGGGGGGGCCTCCATCACAGATACGCAGTATTTT; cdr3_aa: CASSPIEGGASITDTQYF
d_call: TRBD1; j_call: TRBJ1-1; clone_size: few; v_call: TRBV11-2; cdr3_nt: TGTGCCAGCAGGCAGGGGGCTCCGACTAACACTGAAGCTTTCTTT; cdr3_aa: CASRQGAPTNTEAFF
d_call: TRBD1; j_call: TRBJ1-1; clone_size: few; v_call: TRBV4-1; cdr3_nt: TGCGCCAGCAGCCTCAGGACAGGGAACACTGAAGCTTTCTTT; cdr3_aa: CASSLRTGNTEAFF
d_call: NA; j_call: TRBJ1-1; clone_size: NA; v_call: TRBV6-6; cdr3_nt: TGTGCCAGCAGTGTGCGTCTTTTGAACACTGAAGCTTTCTTT; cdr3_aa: CASSVRLLNTEAFF
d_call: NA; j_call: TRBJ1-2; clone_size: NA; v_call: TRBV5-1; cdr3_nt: TGCGCCAGCAGCTTACGGGGAGGAGACTATGGCTACACCTTC; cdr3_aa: CASSLRGGDYGYTF
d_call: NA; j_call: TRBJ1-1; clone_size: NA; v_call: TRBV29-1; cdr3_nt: TGCAGCGTTGAAGACGGGGCTTTCTTT; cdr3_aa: CSVEDGAFF
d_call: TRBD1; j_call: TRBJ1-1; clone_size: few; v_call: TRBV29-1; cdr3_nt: TGCAGCGTAGACACAGGGGATCTCAATGCTTTCTTT; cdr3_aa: CSVDTGDLNAFF
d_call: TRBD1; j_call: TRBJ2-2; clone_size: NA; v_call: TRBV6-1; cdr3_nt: TGTGCCGGCCGACAGGGCTTGAACACCGGGGAGCTGTTTTTT; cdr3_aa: CAGRQGLNTGELFF
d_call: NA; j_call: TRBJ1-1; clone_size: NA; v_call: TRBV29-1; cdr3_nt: TGCAGCGTTGAAGGGAGGCAGGGGAGGGGAGCTTTCTTT; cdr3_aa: CSVEGRQGRGAFF
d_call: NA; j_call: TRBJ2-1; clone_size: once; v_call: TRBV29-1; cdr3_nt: TGCAGCGTTGACTGGGGTTTCGATGAGCAGTTCTTC; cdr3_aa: CSVDWGFDEQFF
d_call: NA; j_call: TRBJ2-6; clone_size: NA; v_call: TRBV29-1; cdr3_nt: TGCAGCGTTGACAGGGGAAGCCCCTCTGGGGCCAACGTCCTGACTTTC; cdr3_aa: CSVDRGSPSGANVLTF
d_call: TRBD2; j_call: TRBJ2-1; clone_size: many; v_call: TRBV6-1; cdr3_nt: TGTGCCAGCAGTGAAGCCACGAGAGCGGGGTCCTACAATGAGCAGTTCTTC; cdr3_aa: CASSEATRAGSYNEQFF
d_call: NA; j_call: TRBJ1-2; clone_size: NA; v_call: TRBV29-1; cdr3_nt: TGCAGCGAGGGCAGGGTTTCCGGTGGCTACACCTTC; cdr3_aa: CSEGRVSGGYTF
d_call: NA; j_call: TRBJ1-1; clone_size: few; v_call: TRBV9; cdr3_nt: TGTGCCAGCAGCCCAGAGACTATGAACACTGAAGCTTTCTTT; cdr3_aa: CASSPETMNTEAFF
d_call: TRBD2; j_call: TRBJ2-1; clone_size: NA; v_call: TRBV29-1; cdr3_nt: TGCAGCGTTGAAGGACTAGCGGGGAATGAGCAGTTCTTC; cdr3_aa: CSVEGLAGNEQFF
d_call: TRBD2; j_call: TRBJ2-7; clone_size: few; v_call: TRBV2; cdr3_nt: TGTGCCAGCACCCCCGAGGGAAGCGGGGGCTACGAGCAGTACTTC; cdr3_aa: CASTPEGSGGYEQYF
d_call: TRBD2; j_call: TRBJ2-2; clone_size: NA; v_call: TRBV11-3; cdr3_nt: TGTGCCAGCAGGGCTAGCGGGAACACCGGGGAGCTGTTTTTT; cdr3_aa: CASRASGNTGELFF
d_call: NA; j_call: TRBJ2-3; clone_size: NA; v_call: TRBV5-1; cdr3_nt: TGCGCCAGCAGCTTGGCTAGGGGGTACGATACGCAGTATTTT; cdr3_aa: CASSLARGYDTQYF
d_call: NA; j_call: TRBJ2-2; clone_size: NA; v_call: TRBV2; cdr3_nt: TGTGCCAGCAAAGGGGCCCACACCGGGGAGCTGTTTTTT; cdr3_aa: CASKGAHTGELFF
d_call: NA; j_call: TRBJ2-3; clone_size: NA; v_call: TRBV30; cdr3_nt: TGTGCCTCTGCCGGGATCCCTTGGGCAGATACGCAGTATTTT; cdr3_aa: CASAGIPWADTQYF
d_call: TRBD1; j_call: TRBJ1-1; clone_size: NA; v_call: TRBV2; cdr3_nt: TGTGCCAGCAGGACAGGGGCCCACACTGAAGCTTTCTTT; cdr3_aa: CASRTGAHTEAFF